Listed below are T cell receptor beta chains from one sample, sequenced in a study of shared clonotypes between healthy human individuals. Here immunoSEQ multiplex PCR was the method, and the copy in TCRdb shows in-frame clones only, minus some. The profile shows fewer than 650,000 clones, 70% to 80% of them singletons. Sample: PBMCs. These receptors all stem from a woman aged 40 to 50 in good health. Some clones in this sample may be carry-over from other donors' samples. Each CDR3 is given with its conserved first and last residue. D genes are given only for firm matches. The size entry is marked missing in some rows and otherwise reads once, few, many or a size class.

TRBV28	TRBD2	TRBJ2-1	NA	TGTGCCAGCAGTCGACTAGCGGGAGGGAGGAATGAGCAGTTCTTC	CASSRLAGGRNEQFF
TRBV6-5	NA	TRBJ1-5	NA	TGTGCCAGCACTGACCCCCTTAGCAATCAGCCCCAGCATTTT	CASTDPLSNQPQHF
TRBV30	NA	TRBJ2-7	NA	TGTGCCTGGAGTGGGGGGACGGCCTACGAGCAGTACTTC	CAWSGGTAYEQYF
TRBV30	NA	TRBJ1-2	once	TGTGCCTGGAGTGGAGGGGGTAACTATGGCTACACCTTC	CAWSGGGNYGYTF
TRBV5-1	NA	TRBJ1-1	NA	TGCGCCAGCAGCTTGGATTCCCAAGCTTTCTTT	CASSLDSQAFF
TRBV27	TRBD1	TRBJ2-1	NA	TGTGCCAGCAGCCGGGACAGACTCTACAATGAGCAGTTCTTC	CASSRDRLYNEQFF
TRBV28	NA	TRBJ2-7	NA	TGTGCCAGTATGGTAGGGGGATCCTACGAGCAGTACTTC	CASMVGGSYEQYF
TRBV7-2	TRBD2	TRBJ2-7	NA	TGTGCCAGCAGCCAGCGGCTAGCGGCCTCCGAGCAGTACTTC	CASSQRLAASEQYF
TRBV5-6	TRBD1	TRBJ2-3	NA	TGTGCCAGCAGCCGAATGACAGGGCGATTCACAGATACGCAGTATTTT	CASSRMTGRFTDTQYF
TRBV21-1	NA	TRBJ2-6	NA	TGTGCCAGCAGCAAGGGACTAGCGGGAACCAACTCTGGGGCCAACGTCCTGACTTTC	CASSKGLAGTNSGANVLTF
TRBV2	NA	TRBJ2-2	NA	TGTGCCAGCAGTGTCAGGTTGGAGGGGTGGCTGTTTTTT	CASSVRLEGWLFF
TRBV4-3	TRBD1	TRBJ2-1	NA	TGCGCCAGCAGCCTCAGACAGGGTTTTGAGCAGTTCTTC	CASSLRQGFEQFF
TRBV19	TRBD1	TRBJ1-1	NA	TGTGCCAGTAGGCGGGACAGGGGTGGGGAGAACACTGAAGCTTTCTTT	CASRRDRGGENTEAFF
TRBV14	TRBD1	TRBJ2-3	NA	TGTGCCAGCAGCCAAGGTTTCGGGACAGGGGGCTGGGATACGCAGTATTTT	CASSQGFGTGGWDTQYF
TRBV5-8	TRBD2	TRBJ2-1	NA	TGTGCCAGCAGCCAGGGACTAGCGGGAGTAGTTGAGCAGTTCTTC	CASSQGLAGVVEQFF
TRBV5-1	NA	TRBJ1-1	NA	TGCGCCAGCAAGTTACAGCTGAACACTGAAGCTTTCTTT	CASKLQLNTEAFF
TRBV18	TRBD1	TRBJ1-3	NA	TGTGCCAGCTCACCACCGGGACAGGGGGACTCTGGAAACACCATATATTTT	CASSPPGQGDSGNTIYF
TRBV4-1	NA	TRBJ1-4	NA	TGCGCCAGCAGCCAAGATGAGGGTGGGGGAAAACTGTTTTTT	CASSQDEGGGKLFF
TRBV5-4	NA	TRBJ2-5	NA	TGTGCCAGCACCCCCCAGGGGGAGACCCAGTACTTC	CASTPQGETQYF
TRBV5-6	TRBD1	TRBJ1-4	NA	TGTGCCAGCACCGTCGGGACAGGGGAAAAACTGTTTTTT	CASTVGTGEKLFF
TRBV5-6	NA	TRBJ2-7	NA	TGTGCCAGCAGCCTAGAACCCTACGAGCAGTACTTC	CASSLEPYEQYF
TRBV5-4	NA	TRBJ2-7	NA	TGTGCCAGCAGCTTGGAGGGCAGGGGTGGCGAGCAGTACTTC	CASSLEGRGGEQYF
TRBV11-2	NA	TRBJ2-7	NA	TGCGCCAGCAGCTTACGCGAGCAGTACTTC	CASSLREQYF
TRBV11-1	NA	TRBJ1-1	NA	TGTGCCAGCAGCTTAGTAGTCGGGGCAGGGGTCCCTGAAGCTTTCTTT	CASSLVVGAGVPEAFF
TRBV28	NA	TRBJ1-3	NA	TGTGCCAGCAGTCCGCCCCGGGTTCGCGGAAACACCATATATTTT	CASSPPRVRGNTIYF
TRBV28	TRBD1	TRBJ2-1	NA	TGTGCCAGCAGTCCTCAGGGGGCTGCCCGCTACAATGAGCAGTTCTTC	CASSPQGAARYNEQFF
TRBV4-1	NA	TRBJ1-1	NA	TGCGCCAGCAGCCAATTCGGTGGAGGGGCCCCAATGAACACTGAAGCTTTCTTT	CASSQFGGGAPMNTEAFF
TRBV10-2	TRBD1	TRBJ2-5	NA	TGCGCCAGCAGTCGACAGGGGCCAGAGACCCAGTACTTC	CASSRQGPETQYF
TRBV28	NA	TRBJ1-1	NA	TGTGCCAGCAGTACCCAGGAAGGAAGCACTGAAGCTTTCTTT	CASSTQEGSTEAFF
TRBV6-5	NA	TRBJ2-5	few	TGTGCCAGCAGTTATACAGGGTACCAAGAGACCCAGTACTTC	CASSYTGYQETQYF
TRBV5-1	NA	TRBJ1-5	NA	TGCGCCAGCAGCGCACCAGGGGATAGCAATCAGCCCCAGCATTTT	CASSAPGDSNQPQHF
TRBV5-1	NA	TRBJ2-5	NA	TGCGCCAGCAGCCTAGGGACTTCCTATGAGACCCAGTACTTC	CASSLGTSYETQYF
TRBV6-6	TRBD2	TRBJ2-7	NA	TGTGCCAGCAGAGCGGGAGGGCTTATCTACGAGCAGTACTTC	CASRAGGLIYEQYF
TRBV7-2	NA	TRBJ2-3	NA	TGTGCCAGCAGCCCCCACAGGAGATACACAGATACGCAGTATTTT	CASSPHRRYTDTQYF
TRBV30	NA	TRBJ1-5	many	TGTGCCTGGAGTGCCACAGATAGCAATCAGCCCCAGCATTTT	CAWSATDSNQPQHF
TRBV12-5	NA	TRBJ2-3	NA	TGTGCTAGTGGACCCGGGACCAGGGGTTTCACAGATACGCAGTATTTT	CASGPGTRGFTDTQYF
TRBV7-2	NA	TRBJ2-1	NA	TGTGCCAGCAGCCCGATTAGCTCCATTAATGAGCAGTTCTTC	CASSPISSINEQFF
TRBV5-1	NA	TRBJ2-3	NA	TGCGCCAGCAGAGGTGGGCAGGGACGCACAGATACGCAGTATTTT	CASRGGQGRTDTQYF
TRBV5-1	TRBD2	TRBJ2-7	NA	TGCGCCAGCAGCTTGGTGACGAAGCGGGAGATTCAGCAGTACTTC	CASSLVTKREIQQYF
TRBV6-6	NA	TRBJ1-1	few	TGTGCCAGCAGTTATTCCCCCGAGGGCGCGGTGGCTTTCTTT	CASSYSPEGAVAFF